Below, 10 T cell receptor beta chains from the same sample are listed, as sequenced in a study of neurological immune-mediated disorders. MiXCR, applied by TCRdb to the 5' RACE reads, yields one record per CDR3 protein. The sample holds 20,000 to 30,000 distinct CDR3 sequences, roughly 2.7% seen once. Sequenced input: PBMCs. These receptors all stem from a woman in her forties or fifties with multiple sclerosis.

V usage is TRBV20-1 and J usage is TRBJ1-1; 11 bases fit TRBD1. Germline lookup yields CDR1 DFQATT and CDR2 SNEGSKA (reference sequence). The CDR3 has 12 amino acids. The CDR3 DNA reads TGCAGCGTTGGACAGGGGGCCACTGAAGCTTTCTTT. This encodes CSVGQGATEAFF.

Ten or more counts support this clonotype. V gene TRBV10-2 combines with J gene TRBJ2-2, with D maybe TRBD2 (5 bases). The CDR3 totals 13 residues. The germline V gene encodes CDR1 WSHSY and CDR2 SAAADI. Trimming took 8 bases from V and 6 from J, leaving 13 bases between them. CDR3 in DNA: TGCGCCAGCGCCCGGGGTCGCCCCGGGGAGCTGTTTTTT. Translating it yields CASARGRPGELFF.

This clonotype was seen a handful of times. With a much larger clone just one base away, this may be a read error. The CDR3 DNA is TGCAGCGGGACTAGAGGCACCCACGAGCAGTACTTC. It translates to CSGTRGTHEQYF. The chain is built from TRBV29-1 and TRBJ2-7, with TRBD2 identical over 7 bases. CDR3 length: 12 amino acids. Germline V gene lookup returns CDR1 SQVTM and CDR2 ANQGSEA. J gave up 5 bases and V 7 bases, and 8 bases lay outside the gene matches.

This clonotype was observed many times. V and J are TRBV20-1 and TRBJ2-7; D is perhaps TRBD1 (5 bases). The germline V gene encodes CDR1 DFQATT and CDR2 SNEGSKA (reference sequence). V was trimmed by 0 bases and J by 1 base, leaving 13 bases between them. There are 15 residues in the CDR3. CDR3 sequence (DNA): TGCAGTGCTAGAGATGACAGCCGGTGGTCCTACGAGCAGTACTTC. Its protein product is CSARDDSRWSYEQYF.

This clonotype has more than one count but fewer than ten. The rearrangement uses TRBV15 and TRBJ2-1; unclear D gene. Germline V gene sequence: CDR1 LNHNV, CDR2 YYDKDF (reference sequence). This CDR3 is 12 amino acids long. Trimming shortened V by 1 base and J by 5 bases, and 3 bases separated the two germline ends. The CDR3, as DNA: TGTGCCACCAGCAGAGGCCACAATGAGCAGTTCTTC. Translated, it gives CATSRGHNEQFF. The full variable domain, rest sourced from reference TRBV15 and TRBJ2-1, is DAMVIQNPRYQVTQFGKPVTLSCSQTLNHNVMYWYQQKSSQAPKLLFHYYDKDFNNEADTPDNFQSRRPNTSFCFLDIRSPGLGDTAMYLCATSRGHNEQFFGPGTRLTVL.

This clonotype occurred many times. The J gene is TRBJ2-7, the V gene TRBV10-3; D may be TRBD1 (5 bases). The CDR3 contains 14 residues. Germline V lookup: CDR1 ENHRY, CDR2 SYGVKD. Trimming cost V 3 bases and J 2 bases, with 11 bases left between them. CDR3 bases: TGTGCCATCAGTGACAGGGTTGTTCCCTACGAGCAGTACTTC. The encoded protein is CAISDRVVPYEQYF.

The sample holds many counts of this clonotype. J is TRBJ2-2 and V is TRBV5-1; no reliable D call. The CDR3 has 14 residues. Trimming took off 0 bases at V and 0 bases at J, with 3 bases between the two ends. Germline values: CDR1 SGHRS, CDR2 YFSETQ. CDR3 coding DNA: TGCGCCAGCAGCTTGGAAGCGAACACCGGGGAGCTGTTTTTT. It encodes CASSLEANTGELFF.

This clonotype is labeled medium-sized. The chain joins TRBV5-1 to TRBJ1-6; 10 bases fit TRBD1. Losses at the gene ends were 2 bases for V and 8 bases for J; bases not matched to a gene: 4. Germline CDR1 reads SGHRS; CDR2 reads YFSETQ. The CDR3 extends over 15 amino acids. The CDR3 region has the DNA TGCGCCAGCAGCTTTTCGACAGGGGGCGATTCACCCCTCCACTTT. It encodes CASSFSTGGDSPLHF.

The chain uses TRBV20-1 and TRBJ2-7; D might be TRBD1 (7 bases). V gave up 4 bases and J gave up 2 bases, with 12 bases separating them. The germline V gene encodes CDR1 DFQATT and CDR2 SNEGSKA (reference sequence). There are 13 residues in the CDR3. CDR3 loop: CSATRGAAYEQYF. The DNA for the CDR3 is TGCAGTGCTACCAGGGGGGCCGCCTACGAGCAGTACTTC.

This clonotype was seen ten or more times. Without the conserved terminal phenylalanine or tryptophan, this CDR3 likely stems from a read error. The V gene is TRBV15, the J gene TRBJ2-5; 7 bases match TRBD1. The CDR3 totals 15 residues. Germline loops: CDR1 LNHNV, CDR2 YYDKDF (reference sequence). V lost 0 bases and J lost 5; bases outside the gene matches: 6. CDR3 nucleotide sequence: TGTGCCACCAGCAGAGAGCAGACAGGGTGGGAGACCCAGTACTGC. This translates into CATSREQTGWETQYC.